The count of the clone carrying this TCR beta chain is one. CDR3 size: 14 residues. Germline assignment: CDR1 SGHRS and CDR2 YFSETQ. V lost 3 bases, J lost 7 bases, and 5 bases stayed unmatched. This sample was taken from a study of shared clonotypes between healthy human individuals. The table came from immunoSEQ multiplex PCR; TCRdb's copy has only in-frame clones and leaves some out. The repertoire holds roughly 640,000 clones, with about 74% as singletons. The TCR sequence derives from a woman between 25 and 40 years old in good health. The sample was memory CD4+ T cells sorted from blood. Subset specified: CD45RA-negative fraction. The chain combines TRBV5-1 with TRBJ1-1, with 11 bases fitting TRBD1. CDR3 DNA: TGCGCCAGCAGCTCTGGACAGGGGGCTAGTGAAGCTTTCTTT. The encoded protein is CASSSGQGASEAFF. Variable domain in full (rest from reference TRBV5-1 and TRBJ1-1): KAGVTQTPRYLIKTRGQQVTLSCSPISGHRSVSWYQQTPGQGLQFLFEYFSETQRNKGNFPGRFSGRQFSNSRSEMNVSTLELGDSALYLCASSSGQGASEAFFGQGTRLTVV.